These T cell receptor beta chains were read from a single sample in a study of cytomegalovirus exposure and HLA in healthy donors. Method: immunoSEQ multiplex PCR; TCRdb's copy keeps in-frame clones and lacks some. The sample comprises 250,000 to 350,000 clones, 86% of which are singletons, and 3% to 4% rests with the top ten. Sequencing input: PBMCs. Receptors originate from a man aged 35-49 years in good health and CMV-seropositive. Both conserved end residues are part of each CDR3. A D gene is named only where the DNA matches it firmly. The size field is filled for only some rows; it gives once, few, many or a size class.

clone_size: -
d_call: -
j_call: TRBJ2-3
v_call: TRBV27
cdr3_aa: CASRTSRQGDTQYF
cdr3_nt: TGTGCCAGCAGAACTTCGAGGCAGGGGGATACGCAGTATTTT

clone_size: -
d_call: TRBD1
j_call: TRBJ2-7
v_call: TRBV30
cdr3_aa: CAWSPQRTGIYEQYF
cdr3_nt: TGTGCCTGGAGCCCTCAGCGGACAGGGATTTACGAGCAGTACTTC

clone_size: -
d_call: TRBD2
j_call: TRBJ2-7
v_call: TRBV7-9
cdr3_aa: CASSLAGGIEQYF
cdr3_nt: TGTGCCAGCAGCCTAGCGGGCGGGATCGAGCAGTACTTC

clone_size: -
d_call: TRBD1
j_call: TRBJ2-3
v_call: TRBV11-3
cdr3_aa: CASSLTRGTDTQYF
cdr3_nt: TGTGCCAGCAGCTTAACCAGGGGGACAGATACGCAGTATTTT

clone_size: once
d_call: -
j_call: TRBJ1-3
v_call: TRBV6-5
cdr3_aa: CASSDTGIGNTIYF
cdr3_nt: TGTGCCAGCAGTGACACAGGGATCGGAAACACCATATATTTT

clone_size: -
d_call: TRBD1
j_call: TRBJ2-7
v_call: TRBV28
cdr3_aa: CASSFRGQRYEQYF
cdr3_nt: TGTGCCAGCAGTTTCCGGGGACAGCGTTACGAGCAGTACTTC

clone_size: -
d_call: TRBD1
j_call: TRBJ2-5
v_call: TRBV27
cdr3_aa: CASRTQGARETQYF
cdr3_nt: TGTGCCAGCAGGACACAGGGGGCTCGGGAGACCCAGTACTTC

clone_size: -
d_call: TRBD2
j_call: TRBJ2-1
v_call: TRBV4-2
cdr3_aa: CASSQDLGAGSGIVDEQFF
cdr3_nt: TGTGCCAGCAGCCAAGATCTAGGGGCCGGTAGCGGGATAGTTGATGAGCAGTTCTTC

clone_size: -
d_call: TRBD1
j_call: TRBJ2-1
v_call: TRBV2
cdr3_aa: CASSEVQGLYNEQFF
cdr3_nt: TGTGCCAGCAGTGAAGTACAGGGGTTGTACAATGAGCAGTTCTTC

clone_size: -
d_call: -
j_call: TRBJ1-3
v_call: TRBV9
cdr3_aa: CASSAWGSSGNTIYF
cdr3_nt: TGTGCCAGCAGCGCCTGGGGCAGCTCTGGAAACACCATATATTTT

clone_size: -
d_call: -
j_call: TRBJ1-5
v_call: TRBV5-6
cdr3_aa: CASSLKAGALQPQHF
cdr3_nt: TGTGCCAGCAGCTTAAAGGCAGGGGCATTGCAGCCCCAGCATTTT

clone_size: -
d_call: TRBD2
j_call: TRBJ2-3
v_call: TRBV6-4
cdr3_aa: CASSDKGGRSSDTQYF
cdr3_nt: TGTGCCAGCAGTGACAAAGGCGGGAGGTCGTCAGATACGCAGTATTTT

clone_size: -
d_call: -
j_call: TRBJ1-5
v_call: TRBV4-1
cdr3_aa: CASSHPGTRLSNQPQHF
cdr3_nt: TGCGCCAGCAGCCACCCCGGGACAAGACTTAGCAATCAGCCCCAGCATTTT

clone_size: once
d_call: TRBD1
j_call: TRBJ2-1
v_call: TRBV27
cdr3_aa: CASSHRDRGPNEQFF
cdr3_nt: TGTGCCAGCAGTCACCGGGACAGGGGACCGAATGAGCAGTTCTTC

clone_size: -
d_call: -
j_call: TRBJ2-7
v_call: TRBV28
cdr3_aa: CASSLRGPPYEQYF
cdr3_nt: TGTGCCAGCAGTTTGCGCGGGCCCCCCTACGAGCAGTACTTC

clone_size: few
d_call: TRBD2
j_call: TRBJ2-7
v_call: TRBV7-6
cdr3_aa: CASSLGLAGDSEQYF
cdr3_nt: TGTGCCAGCAGCTTGGGACTAGCGGGAGACAGCGAGCAGTACTTC

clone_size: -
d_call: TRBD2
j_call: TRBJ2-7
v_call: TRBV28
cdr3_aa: CASSPFQLAKEQYF
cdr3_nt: TGTGCCAGCAGTCCCTTCCAACTAGCGAAAGAGCAGTACTTC

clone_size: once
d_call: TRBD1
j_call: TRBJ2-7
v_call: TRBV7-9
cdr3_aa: CASSHRDSLHEQYF
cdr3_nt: TGTGCCAGCAGCCATCGGGACAGCCTCCACGAGCAGTACTTC

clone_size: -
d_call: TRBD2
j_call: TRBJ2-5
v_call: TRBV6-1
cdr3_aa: CASRPGTIQETQYF
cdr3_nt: TGTGCCAGTCGACCCGGGACTATTCAAGAGACCCAGTACTTC

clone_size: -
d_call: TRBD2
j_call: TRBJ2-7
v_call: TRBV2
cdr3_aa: CATTGLADYEQYF
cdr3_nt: TGTGCCACCACGGGACTAGCGGACTACGAGCAGTACTTC

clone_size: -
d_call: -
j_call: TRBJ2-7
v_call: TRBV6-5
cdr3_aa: CASSYGRGDTYEQYF
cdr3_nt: TGTGCCAGCAGTTACGGGCGGGGAGACACATACGAGCAGTACTTC

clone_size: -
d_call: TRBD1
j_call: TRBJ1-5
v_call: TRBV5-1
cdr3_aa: CASSLVLPGTGDQPQHF
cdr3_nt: TGCGCCAGCAGCTTGGTGTTGCCCGGGACAGGGGATCAGCCCCAGCATTTT

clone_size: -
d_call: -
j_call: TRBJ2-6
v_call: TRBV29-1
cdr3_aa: CSVENWVGASGANVLTF
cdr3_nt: TGCAGCGTTGAAAATTGGGTAGGGGCGTCGGGGGCCAACGTCCTGACTTTC

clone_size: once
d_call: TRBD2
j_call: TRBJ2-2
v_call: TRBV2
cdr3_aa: CASSGTSGRVVGELFF
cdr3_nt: TGTGCCAGCAGTGGGACTAGCGGGAGGGTCGTCGGGGAGCTGTTTTTT

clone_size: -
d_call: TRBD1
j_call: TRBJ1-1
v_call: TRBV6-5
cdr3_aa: CASSLRGDRGTEAFF
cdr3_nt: TGTGCCAGCAGTCTCCGGGGCGACAGGGGGACTGAAGCTTTCTTT

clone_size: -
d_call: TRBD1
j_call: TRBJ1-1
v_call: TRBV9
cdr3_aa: CASSAQGGGLKAFF
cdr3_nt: TGTGCCAGCAGCGCCCAAGGAGGGGGCTTGAAAGCTTTCTTT

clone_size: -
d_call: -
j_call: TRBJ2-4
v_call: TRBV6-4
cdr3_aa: CASSDEGRGIQYF
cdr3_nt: TGTGCCAGCAGTGACGAGGGCCGAGGCATTCAGTACTTC

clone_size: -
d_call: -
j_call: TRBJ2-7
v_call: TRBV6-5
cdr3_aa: CASSYIGDEQYF
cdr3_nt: TGTGCCAGCAGTTACATAGGGGACGAGCAGTACTTC

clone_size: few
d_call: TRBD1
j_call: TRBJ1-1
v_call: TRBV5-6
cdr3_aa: CASSMGQPNTEAFF
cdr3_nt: TGTGCCAGCAGCATGGGACAGCCGAACACTGAAGCTTTCTTT

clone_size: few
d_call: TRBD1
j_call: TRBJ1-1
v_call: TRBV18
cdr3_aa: CASSPQGATEAFF
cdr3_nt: TGTGCCAGCTCACCCCAGGGGGCCACTGAAGCTTTCTTT

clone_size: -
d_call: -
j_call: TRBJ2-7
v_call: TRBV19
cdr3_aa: CASSISAGRSYEQYF
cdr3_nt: TGTGCCAGTAGTATATCGGCGGGCCGCTCCTACGAGCAGTACTTC

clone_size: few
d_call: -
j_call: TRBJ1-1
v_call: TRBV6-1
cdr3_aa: CASSDQGMHTEAFF
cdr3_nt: TGTGCCAGCAGTGATCAGGGGATGCACACTGAAGCTTTCTTT

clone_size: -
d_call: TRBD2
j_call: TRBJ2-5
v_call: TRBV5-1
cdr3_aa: CASSLGPAGGQETQYF
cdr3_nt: TGCGCCAGCAGCTTGGGGCCAGCGGGAGGGCAAGAGACCCAGTACTTC

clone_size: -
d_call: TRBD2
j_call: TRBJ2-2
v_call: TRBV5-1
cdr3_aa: CASSHSGGPNTGELFF
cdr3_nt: TGCGCCAGCAGCCATAGCGGGGGGCCGAACACCGGGGAGCTGTTTTTT

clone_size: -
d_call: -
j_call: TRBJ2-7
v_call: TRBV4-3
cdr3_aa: CASSPKLGEVASYEQYF
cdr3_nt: TGCGCCAGCAGCCCGAAATTGGGGGAGGTCGCGTCCTACGAGCAGTACTTC

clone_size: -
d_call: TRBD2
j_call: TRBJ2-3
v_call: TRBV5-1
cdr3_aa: CASTSLSSGRKTDTQYF
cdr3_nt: TGCGCCAGCACAAGCTTATCTAGCGGGAGAAAAACAGATACGCAGTATTTT

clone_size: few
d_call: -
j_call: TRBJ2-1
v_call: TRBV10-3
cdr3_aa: CAIRDRRNYNEQFF
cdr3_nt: TGTGCCATCAGAGACAGGAGGAACTACAATGAGCAGTTCTTC

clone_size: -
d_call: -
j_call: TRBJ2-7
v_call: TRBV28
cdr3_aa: CASSLVRDHSYEQYF
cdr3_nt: TGTGCCAGCAGTTTGGTGCGGGACCACTCCTACGAGCAGTACTTC

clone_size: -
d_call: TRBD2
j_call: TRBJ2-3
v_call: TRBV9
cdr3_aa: CASSASGRGGDTQYF
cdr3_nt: TGTGCCAGCAGCGCTAGCGGTAGGGGTGGAGATACGCAGTATTTT

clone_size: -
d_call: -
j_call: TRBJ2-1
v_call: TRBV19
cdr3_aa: CASSPGLGPYNEQFF
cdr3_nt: TGTGCCAGTAGTCCAGGGTTGGGCCCGTACAATGAGCAGTTCTTC

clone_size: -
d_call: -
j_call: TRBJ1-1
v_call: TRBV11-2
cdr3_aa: CASSLEFGKMNTEAFF
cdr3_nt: TGTGCCAGCAGCTTAGAATTCGGGAAGATGAACACTGAAGCTTTCTTT

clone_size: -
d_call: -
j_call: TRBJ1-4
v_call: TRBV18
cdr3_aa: CASSLSQGNNEKLFF
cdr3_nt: TGTGCCAGCTCACTCTCGCAGGGAAATAATGAAAAACTGTTTTTT

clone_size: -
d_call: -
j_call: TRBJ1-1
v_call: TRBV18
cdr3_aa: CASSPVLQTEAFF
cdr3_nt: TGTGCCAGCTCACCAGTATTACAGACTGAAGCTTTCTTT

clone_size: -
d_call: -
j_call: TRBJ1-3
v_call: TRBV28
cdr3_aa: CATSRWGRNTIYF
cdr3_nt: TGTGCCACTTCGAGGTGGGGCCGAAACACCATATATTTT

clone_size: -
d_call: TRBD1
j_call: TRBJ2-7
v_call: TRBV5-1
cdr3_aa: CASSSGQATYEQYF
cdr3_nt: TGCGCCAGCAGCTCGGGACAGGCAACCTACGAGCAGTACTTC

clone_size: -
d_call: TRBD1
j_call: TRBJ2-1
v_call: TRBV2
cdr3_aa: CASSADRVDNEQFF
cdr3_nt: TGTGCCAGCAGTGCGGACAGGGTGGACAATGAGCAGTTCTTC

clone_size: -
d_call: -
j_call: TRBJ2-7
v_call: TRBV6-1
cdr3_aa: CASRLDYEQYF
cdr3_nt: TGTGCCAGCAGACTCGACTACGAGCAGTACTTC

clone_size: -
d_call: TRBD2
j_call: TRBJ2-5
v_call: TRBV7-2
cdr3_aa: CASSIAGGMETQYF
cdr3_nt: TGTGCCAGCAGCATAGCGGGAGGAATGGAGACCCAGTACTTC

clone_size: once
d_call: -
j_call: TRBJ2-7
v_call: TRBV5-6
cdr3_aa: CASSLDSYPYEQYF
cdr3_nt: TGTGCCAGCAGCTTGGACAGCTACCCCTACGAGCAGTACTTC

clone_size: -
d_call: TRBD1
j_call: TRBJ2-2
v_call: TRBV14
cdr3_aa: CATAYRGNTGELFF
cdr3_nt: TGTGCCACCGCTTACAGGGGGAACACCGGGGAGCTGTTTTTT

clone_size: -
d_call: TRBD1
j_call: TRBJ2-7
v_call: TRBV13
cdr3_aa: CASSLSGGEQYF
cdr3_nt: TGTGCCAGCAGCTTATCAGGGGGTGAGCAGTACTTC

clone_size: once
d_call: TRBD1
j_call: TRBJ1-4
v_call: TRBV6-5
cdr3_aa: CASSYQTGVGEKLFF
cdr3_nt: TGTGCCAGCAGTTACCAGACAGGGGTAGGGGAAAAACTGTTTTTT

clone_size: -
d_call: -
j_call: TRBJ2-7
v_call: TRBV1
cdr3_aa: CTSSQDLDLAYYEQYF
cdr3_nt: TGCACCAGCAGCCAAGATCTGGACCTAGCGTACTACGAGCAGTACTTC

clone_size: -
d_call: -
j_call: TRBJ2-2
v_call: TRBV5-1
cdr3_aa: CASSLEGVAGELFF
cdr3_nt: TGCGCCAGCAGCTTGGAAGGGGTTGCCGGGGAGCTGTTTTTT

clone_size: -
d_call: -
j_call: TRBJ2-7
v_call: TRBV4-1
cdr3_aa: CASSQVGTPYEQYF
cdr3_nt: TGCGCCAGCAGCCAAGTGGGGACTCCTTACGAGCAGTACTTC

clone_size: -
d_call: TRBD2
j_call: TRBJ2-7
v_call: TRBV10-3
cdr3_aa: CATLRGGTYEQYF
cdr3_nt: TGTGCCACCCTCCGGGGGGGCACCTACGAGCAGTACTTC

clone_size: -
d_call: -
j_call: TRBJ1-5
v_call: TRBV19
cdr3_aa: CASGPDQPQHF
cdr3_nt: TGTGCCAGTGGGCCAGATCAGCCCCAGCATTTT

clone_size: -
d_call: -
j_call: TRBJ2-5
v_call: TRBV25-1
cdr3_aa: CASSEPSAGTQYF
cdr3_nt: TGTGCCAGCAGTGAACCCTCAGCGGGGACCCAGTACTTC